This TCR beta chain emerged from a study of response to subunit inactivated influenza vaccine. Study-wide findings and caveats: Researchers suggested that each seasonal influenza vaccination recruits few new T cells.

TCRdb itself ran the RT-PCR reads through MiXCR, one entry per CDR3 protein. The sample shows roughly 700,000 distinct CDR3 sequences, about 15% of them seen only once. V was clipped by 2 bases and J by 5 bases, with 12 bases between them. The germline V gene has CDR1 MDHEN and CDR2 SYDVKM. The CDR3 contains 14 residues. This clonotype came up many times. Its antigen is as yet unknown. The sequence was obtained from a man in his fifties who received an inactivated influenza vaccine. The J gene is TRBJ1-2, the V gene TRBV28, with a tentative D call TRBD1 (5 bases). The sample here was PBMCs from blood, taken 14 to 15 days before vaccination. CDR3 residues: CASSLHPGRYGYTF. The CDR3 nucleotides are TGTGCCAGCAGTTTACATCCAGGGCGGTATGGCTACACCTTC.